This TCR beta chain was sequenced for a study of cytomegalovirus exposure and HLA in healthy donors. At the level of the study: Researchers previously reported finding about 110 million unique TCR beta sequences from around 200 million T cells. Study-level results: Most TCR sequences were rare, but some public TCRs occurred in many donors.

Vbeta (60) and Jbeta (13) primers were used in the PCR. Repertoires were generated with immunoSEQ multiplex PCR, while TCRdb's copy carries only in-frame clones and drops some. The data contain 100,000 to 150,000 clones, roughly 80% of them singletons. The CDR3 contains 14 residues. Germline V lookup: CDR1 KGHSH, CDR2 LQKENI. With 4 bases clipped from V and 3 bases from J, the junction kept 3 bases outside the gene matches. For this clone: Its antigen remains unknown.

The sequencing sample was made of PBMCs. J is TRBJ2-7 and V is TRBV18; TRBD1 aligns across 10 bases. The sequence came from a woman aged 55-69 years in good health and CMV-seronegative. CDR3 bases: TGTGCCAGCTCACTCGGGGACAGGGGCTACGAGCAGTACTTC. This encodes CASSLGDRGYEQYF.